This T cell receptor beta chain was profiled in a study of blood T cell repertoires in COVID-19. Study context: Donors in the United States, Italy and Spain gave samples during acute or convalescent COVID-19. Sample material is recorded as cDNA or gDNA derived from T cells, B-cell-depleted T cells, or PBMCs.

V gave up 6 bases and J gave up 7 bases; unmatched junction bases: 6. This CDR3 comprises 15 residues. The germline gives CDR1 LGHNT, CDR2 FRNRAP. Original data processing: Reference gene primer amplification gave nucleated cell count estimates. Method: immunoSEQ multiplex PCR; TCRdb's copy keeps in-frame clones and lacks some. That table is the source of V, J and clone size, and D and trimming were worked out from the DNA. The sample carries roughly 130,000 clones, roughly 86% recorded once. The sample comprised peripheral blood. This receptor was identified in a woman aged 55-75 years with acute or convalescent COVID-19. This sequence joins TRBV12-5 and TRBJ2-1, with 13 bases matching TRBD2. This CDR3 is CASGRGLAGANEQFF. In DNA form, the CDR3 reads TGTGCTAGTGGCCGCGGACTAGCGGGAGCGAATGAGCAGTTCTTC.